This T cell receptor beta chain is drawn from a study of cytomegalovirus exposure and HLA in healthy donors. Study-wide findings and caveats: Three of the chains that were CMV-associated were confirmed in vitro to be specific for CMV antigens.

In the PCR, 60 Vbeta and 13 Jbeta primers were used. The table came from immunoSEQ multiplex PCR; TCRdb's copy has only in-frame clones and leaves some out. This sample contains some 31,000 clones. This CDR3 region has 15 residues. Deletions cut 0 bases from V and 6 bases from J, with 16 bases between. A note on this clone: Its target is unknown.

The sequenced sample was PBMCs. The chain couples TRBV5-7 to TRBJ2-7, with TRBD1 as a possible D gene (6 bases). TRBV5-7 carries the ORF label, with uncertain function. The receptor's source is a woman between 35 and 50 years old in good health and CMV-seropositive. As DNA, the CDR3 is TGTGCCAGCAGCTTGGGGGACACTCATCCAGGCGAGCAGTACTTC. Protein: CASSLGDTHPGEQYF.